Shown below are 17 T cell receptor beta chains from a single sample sequenced in a study of blood T cell repertoires in COVID-19. The data were produced by immunoSEQ multiplex PCR, yet TCRdb's version contains in-frame clones alone and is incomplete. The table lists 180,000 or so clones, around 80% of them singletons. Input material: PBMCs or T cells enriched from blood (not recorded which). These TCRs come from a man aged 60-69 years who had been exposed to COVID-19.

This clone was observed once. The J gene is TRBJ2-5, the V gene TRBV11-3; D gene uncertain. The V end lost 1 base, the J end lost 4 bases, and 10 bases lay between the germline ends. Germline lookup yields CDR1 SGHNT and CDR2 YENEEA. This CDR3 has 14 residues. The CDR3 loop reads CASSLVGGGETQYF. CDR3 nucleotides: TGTGCCAGCAGCTTAGTTGGCGGTGGAGAGACCCAGTACTTC.

The rearrangement joins TRBV7-9 to TRBJ2-7, with D tentatively TRBD1 (8 bases). Germline CDR1 reads SEHNR; CDR2 reads FQNEAQ (reference sequence). This CDR3 region has 16 residues. The V end was cut by 5 bases, the J end by 1 base, with 18 bases between. The CDR3 reads CASSPSGQGESYEQYF. Here the CDR3 DNA reads TGTGCCAGCAGCCCTAGCGGACAGGGCGAATCCTACGAGCAGTACTTC.

The chain couples TRBV7-3 to TRBJ2-3; 10 nucleotides agree with TRBD2. Germline V lookup: CDR1 SGHTA, CDR2 FQGTGA. The junction had 9 bases not matched to a gene; V was cut back by 2 bases and J by 1 base. The length of the CDR3 is 18 residues. CDR3: CASSLPSGSPRGTDTQYF. The CDR3 DNA reads TGTGCCAGCAGCTTACCTAGCGGGAGCCCTCGGGGCACAGATACGCAGTATTTT.

This clone was recorded once. The V and J genes are TRBV6-6 and TRBJ2-7; TRBD1 aligns across 9 bases. The CDR3 is 13 amino acids. The germline CDR1 and CDR2 sequences are MNHNY and SVGAGI (reference sequence). The trim removed 4 bases at V and 4 bases at J, leaving 2 bases unmatched. For the CDR3, the DNA is TGTGCCAGCAGTTGGGACAGGGATTACGAGCAGTACTTC. Protein sequence: CASSWDRDYEQYF.

V gene TRBV11-2 combines with J gene TRBJ2-1; D ambiguous. The CDR3 totals 14 residues. CDR1 is SGHAT, CDR2 FQNNGV, per germline. The V and J ends lost 4 bases and 5 bases respectively, with 12 bases between them. In DNA, the CDR3 is TGTGCCAGCAGCTCCCGACTGGCCAACAATGAGCAGTTCTTC. As protein: CASSSRLANNEQFF.

V and J are TRBV28 and TRBJ1-5; 9 bases are shared with TRBD1. Germline CDR1 and CDR2: MDHEN and SYDVKM. V lost 6 bases, J lost 6 bases, and 6 bases stayed unmatched. This CDR3 contains 14 residues. The CDR3 DNA sequence: TGTGCCAGCAGCTCTACAGGGGGCAGTCAGCCCCAGCATTTT. Its translation: CASSSTGGSQPQHF.

This chain uses TRBV5-1 with TRBJ1-4; 10 nucleotides match TRBD1. V dropped 4 bases and J dropped 8; count of bases not matched to a gene: 8. Germline V CDR1 and CDR2: SGHRS, YFSETQ. The length of the CDR3 is 15 residues. CDR3 amino acids: CASSPTGGYQEKLFF. CDR3 DNA sequence: TGCGCCAGCAGCCCGACAGGGGGCTATCAGGAAAAACTGTTTTTT.

V is TRBV25-1 and J is TRBJ2-1; 8 bases are a match to TRBD2. The length of the CDR3 is 14 residues. The germline V gene has CDR1 MGHDK and CDR2 SYGVNS. Losses at the gene ends were 8 bases for V and 1 base for J; bases not matched to a gene: 4. CDR3 DNA: TGTGCCAGCGCCCCGGGGGGGTCCTACAATGAGCAGTTCTTC. This gives the protein CASAPGGSYNEQFF.

The chain recombines TRBV19 with TRBJ1-2; TRBD1 matches at 7 bases. Germline V gene data show CDR1 as LNHDA and CDR2 as SQIVND (reference sequence). The CDR3 is made up of 12 amino acids. With V trimmed by 3 bases and J by 7 bases, 2 bases remained unmatched. The CDR3 region has the DNA TGTGCCAGTAGTATCGCAGGGGGTGGCTACACCTTC. Protein sequence: CASSIAGGGYTF.

CDR3: CASSPTGGRGDTQYF. The CDR3 nucleotides read TGTGCCAGCAGCCCCACGGGCGGGAGGGGAGATACGCAGTATTTT. The chain joins TRBV7-2 to TRBJ2-3, with 9 bases lining up with TRBD2. V was pared by 5 bases and J by 5 bases, with 8 bases of the junction left unmatched. The CDR3 sequence is 15 residues long. Germline V gene lookup returns CDR1 SGHTA and CDR2 FQGNSA.

This chain joins TRBV7-2 and TRBJ2-3, with 9 bases matching TRBD1. The germline CDR1 and CDR2 sequences are SGHTA and FQGNSA. The CDR3 loop spans 14 amino acids. J lost 3 bases, V lost 5 bases, and 3 bases had no gene match. The DNA for the CDR3 is TGTGCCAGCAGCCCAGGACAGGGGACAGATACGCAGTATTTT. Residues: CASSPGQGTDTQYF.

This rearrangement joins TRBV12-3 or TRBV12-4 to TRBJ2-3; D ambiguous. Trimming left V 1 base short and J 11 bases short, with 7 bases between. This CDR3 is 11 amino acids long. The CDR3 spells CASSLDRLQYF. In DNA form, the CDR3 reads TGTGCCAGCAGTTTAGACCGGTTGCAGTATTTT.

This chain uses TRBV28 with TRBJ2-5, with D uncertain. The V and J ends lost 5 bases and 5 bases respectively, with 12 bases between them. The CDR3 loop spans 13 amino acids. Per germline, CDR1 MDHEN and CDR2 SYDVKM. CDR3 sequence (DNA): TGTGCCAGCAGTCTACCCACAGACGAGACCCAGTACTTC. It translates to CASSLPTDETQYF.

V gene TRBV7-2 combines with J gene TRBJ1-2; possible D gene TRBD1, 5 bases. The CDR3 length is 12 residues. Deletions cut 5 bases from V and 5 bases from J, with 9 bases between. CDR1 and CDR2 from the germline V gene are SGHTA and FQGNSA. CDR3 loop: CASSLQAYGYTF. CDR3 DNA: TGTGCCAGCAGCCTACAGGCGTATGGCTACACCTTC.

The chain couples TRBV29-1 to TRBJ1-1; D gene uncertain. The CDR3 is made up of 12 amino acids. V shed 6 bases and J shed 1 base, with 9 bases lying between them. The germline V gene encodes CDR1 SQVTM and CDR2 ANQGSEA. The CDR3 spells CSVPPKNTEAFF. CDR3 bases: TGCAGCGTGCCCCCTAAGAACACTGAAGCTTTCTTT.

This clone showed up just once. J is TRBJ1-1 and V is TRBV5-4, with D perhaps matching TRBD1 (5 bases). The germline V gene has CDR1 SGHNT and CDR2 YYREEE (reference sequence). Trimming left V 5 bases short and J 4 bases short, with 18 bases between. The CDR3 covers 15 residues. CDR3 nucleotides: TGTGCCAGCAGAAACGGCGCGGGGACCACCACTGAAGCTTTCTTT. This gives the protein CASRNGAGTTTEAFF.

V is TRBV6-5 and J is TRBJ2-3; TRBD1 matches at 8 bases. V shed 5 bases and J 4 bases; nucleotides not matched to a gene: 5. CDR1 is MNHEY and CDR2 is SVGAGI in the germline V gene. The CDR3 has 14 amino acids. CDR3 nucleotides: TGTGCCAGCAGTCCCAGGGGGCCACCAGATACGCAGTATTTT. It yields the protein CASSPRGPPDTQYF.